A selection of T cell receptor beta chains follows, all from one sample in a study of beta chain features in type 1 diabetes. Data came from immunoSEQ multiplex PCR; TCRdb stores just in-frame clones and leaves some out. This table has 300,000 to 350,000 clones, 13% appearing once. The sample comprised naive CD4+ T cells from blood. These receptor sequences come from a young woman with type 1 diabetes. Each CDR3 is given with its conserved first and last residue. A D gene is named only where the DNA matches it firmly. Some rows mark clone size as missing; the rest say once, few, many or name a class of expanded clone.

abundance | j_gene | d_gene | v_gene | CDR3nt | CDR3aa
few | TRBJ1-2 | TRBD1 | TRBV7-9 | TGTGCCAGCAGCCGGACAGGGCACTACACCTTC | CASSRTGHYTF
NA | TRBJ2-5 | TRBD2 | TRBV5-1 | TGCGCCAGCAGCGAGAGCGGGAATAGACAGACCCAGTACTTC | CASSESGNRQTQYF
few | TRBJ2-7 | NA | TRBV27 | TGTGCCAGCAGTTTGCGCGGGGTCCACTTCTCCTACGAGCAGTACTTC | CASSLRGVHFSYEQYF
NA | TRBJ2-5 | NA | TRBV7-2 | TGTGCCAGCACCCCTAGGGGAGGGACCCAGTACTTC | CASTPRGGTQYF
few | TRBJ2-7 | TRBD1 | TRBV27 | TGTGCCAGCAGAACCGGGACAGGGCTTTACGAGCAGTACTTC | CASRTGTGLYEQYF
few | TRBJ2-7 | TRBD1 | TRBV18 | TGTGCCAGCTCACCAGGGACAGCGGTGTACGAGCAGTACTTC | CASSPGTAVYEQYF
NA | TRBJ2-2 | TRBD1 | TRBV29-1 | TGCAGCGTTGAGGCGGGACAGGGCACCGGGGAGCTGTTTTTT | CSVEAGQGTGELFF
NA | TRBJ2-7 | TRBD1 | TRBV2 | TGTGCCAGCAGTGAGGGACAGGGGCTCCACGAGCAGTACTTC | CASSEGQGLHEQYF
NA | TRBJ2-5 | TRBD2 | TRBV19 | TGTGCCAGTACTAGCGGGAGCGTCGAGACCCAGTACTTC | CASTSGSVETQYF
NA | TRBJ2-7 | NA | TRBV5-1 | TGCGCCAGCAGCCCCGGACAGTCCTACGAGCAGTACTTC | CASSPGQSYEQYF
few | TRBJ2-1 | TRBD2 | TRBV29-1 | TGCAGCGTTTTCCCGGGACTAGCGGGAGATGAGCAGTTCTTC | CSVFPGLAGDEQFF
few | TRBJ2-5 | TRBD2 | TRBV29-1 | TGCAGCGACCTGCCCGGGAGGGAGACCCAGTACTTC | CSDLPGRETQYF
few | TRBJ2-5 | TRBD2 | TRBV30 | TGTGCCTGGAGGGGGAGCGGGAGTTCGACCCAGTACTTC | CAWRGSGSSTQYF
few | TRBJ1-1 | TRBD1 | TRBV9 | TGTGCCAGCAGCGGACGACAGGGAAGCACTGAAGCTTTCTTT | CASSGRQGSTEAFF
few | TRBJ1-2 | NA | TRBV28 | TGTGCCAGCAGCTCCGGGAGGGTCCCAGCCTATGGCTACACCTTC | CASSSGRVPAYGYTF
NA | TRBJ2-1 | TRBD1 | TRBV27 | TGTGCCAGCAGTCCACATGGGACAGGGGGAAATGAGCAGTTCTTC | CASSPHGTGGNEQFF
few | TRBJ2-1 | NA | TRBV7-2 | TGTGCCAGCAGCTTAGGGGGGACTCGCAATGAGCAGTTCTTC | CASSLGGTRNEQFF